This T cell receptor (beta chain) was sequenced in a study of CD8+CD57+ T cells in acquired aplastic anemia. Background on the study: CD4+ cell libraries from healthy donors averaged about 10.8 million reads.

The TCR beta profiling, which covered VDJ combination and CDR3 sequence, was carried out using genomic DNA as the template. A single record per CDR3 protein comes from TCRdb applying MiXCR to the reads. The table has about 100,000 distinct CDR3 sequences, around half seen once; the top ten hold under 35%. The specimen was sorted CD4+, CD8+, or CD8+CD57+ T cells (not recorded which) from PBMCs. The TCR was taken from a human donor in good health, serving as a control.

The CDR3 DNA follows: TGTGCCATCAGTGACCCAGGACGAGGAGGCTACACCTTC. Protein sequence: CAISDPGRGGYTF. The chain is built from TRBV10-3 and TRBJ1-2; D remains ambiguous. The CDR3 contains 13 residues. CDR1 and CDR2 (germline): ENHRY, SYGVKD. V dropped 3 bases and J dropped 8 bases, with 13 bases sitting between them.